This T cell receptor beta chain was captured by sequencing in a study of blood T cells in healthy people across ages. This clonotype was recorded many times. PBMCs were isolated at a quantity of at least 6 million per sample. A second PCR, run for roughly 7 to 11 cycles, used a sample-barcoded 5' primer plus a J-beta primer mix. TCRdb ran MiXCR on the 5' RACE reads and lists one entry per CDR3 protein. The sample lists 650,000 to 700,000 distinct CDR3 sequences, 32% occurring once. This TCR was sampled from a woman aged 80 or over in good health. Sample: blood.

CDR3 nucleotide sequence: TGCAGTGCTAGAGATAGTAATGGGGAGCATGGCTACACCTTC. Protein sequence: CSARDSNGEHGYTF. V is TRBV20-1 and J is TRBJ1-2; D not resolved. V was cut by 0 bases and J by 6 bases, with 14 bases left in between. The germline CDR1 and CDR2 sequences are DFQATT and SNEGSKA (reference sequence). CDR3 length equals 14 residues.